The rows below give T cell receptor beta chains drawn from one sample of a study of cytomegalovirus exposure and HLA in healthy donors. Only in-frame clones appear in the TCRdb table, and some are missing; sequencing was by immunoSEQ multiplex PCR. The sample has about 130,000 clones, nearly 85% seen once. The sequenced sample consisted of PBMCs. These receptors originate from a boy younger than 18 in good health and CMV-seronegative. Both conserved end residues are part of each CDR3. D genes are given only for firm matches. The size field is filled for only some rows; it gives once, few, many or a size class.

J	V	D	size	DNA	CDR3
TRBJ2-3	TRBV30	NA	NA	TGTGTTATGGACACCAACACAGATACGCAGTATTTT	CVMDTNTDTQYF
TRBJ1-1	TRBV7-2	TRBD1	NA	TGTGCCAGCAGTCAATTAGGTGGGACAGGGAACACTGAAGCTTTCTTT	CASSQLGGTGNTEAFF
TRBJ1-1	TRBV19	TRBD1	once	TGTGCCAGTAGTATCACGGGGACAGGGAACACTGAAGCTTTCTTT	CASSITGTGNTEAFF
TRBJ2-7	TRBV5-1	TRBD2	NA	TGCGCCAGCAGCAGGGGACTAGCGGGGACCTACGAGCAGTACTTC	CASSRGLAGTYEQYF
TRBJ1-5	TRBV2	NA	NA	TGTGCCAGTGCGGGACGAAACTATGGGCCTCATCAGCCCCAGCATTTT	CASAGRNYGPHQPQHF
TRBJ2-7	TRBV11-1	TRBD1	NA	TGTGCCAGCAGCGAGCACAGGGGAACCTACGAGCAGTACTTC	CASSEHRGTYEQYF
TRBJ1-5	TRBV19	NA	NA	TGTGCCAGTAGTATCCAGGGGAGCCAGCCCCAGCATTTT	CASSIQGSQPQHF
TRBJ2-5	TRBV5-6	NA	NA	TGTGCCAGCAGCTTGGGACTAAGCAAAGAGACCCAGTACTTC	CASSLGLSKETQYF
TRBJ2-2	TRBV6-4	TRBD2	NA	TGTGCCAGCAGTGAACGGGCGGGAGCGGCCGGGGAGCTGTTTTTT	CASSERAGAAGELFF
TRBJ2-3	TRBV9	NA	NA	TGTGCCAGCAGCGCCTACCGGGACTCAACGTTAGATACGCAGTATTTT	CASSAYRDSTLDTQYF
TRBJ2-1	TRBV7-9	TRBD2	once	TGTGCCAGCAGCTTTGGGACTAGCGGGTCCTGGGAGCAGTTCTTC	CASSFGTSGSWEQFF
TRBJ2-3	TRBV7-9	NA	NA	TGTGCCAGCAGCCGAAGCGGGTCAGATACGCAGTATTTT	CASSRSGSDTQYF
TRBJ1-6	TRBV2	NA	NA	TGTGCCAGCAATAGACAGGACTCCTATAATTCACCCCTCCACTTT	CASNRQDSYNSPLHF
TRBJ2-3	TRBV7-8	NA	NA	TGTGCCAGCAGCTTAGAGGGAGATGTAGATACGCAGTATTTT	CASSLEGDVDTQYF
TRBJ2-7	TRBV21-1	NA	NA	TGTGCCAGCATCCAAGGACAGTGCTACGAGCAGTACTTC	CASIQGQCYEQYF
TRBJ2-5	TRBV7-9	TRBD2	NA	TGTGCCAGCAGCCCACTAGCGGGGGGGGGAGAGACCCAGTACTTC	CASSPLAGGGETQYF
TRBJ1-5	TRBV21-1	NA	NA	TGTGCCAGCAGTGGAGTAGGAGACAGGGAAGCAAGCAATCAGCCCCAGCATTTT	CASSGVGDREASNQPQHF
TRBJ2-1	TRBV2	NA	few	TGTGCCAGCAGTGGCTTGCGGGAGCAGTTCTTC	CASSGLREQFF
TRBJ2-5	TRBV4-2	TRBD2	NA	TGTGCCAGCAGCCAAGGAAGGGGCGGGAGAAGAGAGACCCAGTACTTC	CASSQGRGGRRETQYF
TRBJ2-7	TRBV7-9	NA	NA	TGTGCCAGCAGCTCGGGACACCGCCTCCTTAGGGACGAGCAGTACTTC	CASSSGHRLLRDEQYF
TRBJ2-1	TRBV30	NA	NA	TGTGCCTGGACTCGTAATGAGCAGTTCTTC	CAWTRNEQFF
TRBJ2-3	TRBV7-8	TRBD1	once	TGTGCCAGCAGCCTGCGGACAGGGGGCAGCTCAGATACGCAGTATTTT	CASSLRTGGSSDTQYF
TRBJ1-2	TRBV30	TRBD1	NA	TGTGCCTGGAGCCCCGGGACAGGAGATAACTATGGCTACACCTTC	CAWSPGTGDNYGYTF
TRBJ2-7	TRBV5-1	TRBD2	once	TGCGCCAGCAGCCCTGTAGCGGGAGGTTCCTACGAGCAGTACTTC	CASSPVAGGSYEQYF
TRBJ1-5	TRBV4-1	NA	NA	TGCGCCAGCAGCCAGGGACTCTCAGAAAAAGGCAATCAGCCCCAGCATTTT	CASSQGLSEKGNQPQHF
TRBJ1-2	TRBV7-9	NA	NA	TGTGCCAGCAGCTCGAGGGTGGGGTATGGCTACACCTTC	CASSSRVGYGYTF
TRBJ1-1	TRBV5-8	NA	NA	TGTGCCAGCAGCTTGAGTCCAAAAAACCCTTTTAGTAAGAACACTGAAGCTTTCTTT	CASSLSPKNPFSKNTEAFF
TRBJ2-7	TRBV6-5	NA	NA	TGTGCCAGCAGCCCCGGGTCTCACCCCTACGAGCAGTACTTC	CASSPGSHPYEQYF
TRBJ1-1	TRBV4-3	TRBD1	NA	TGCGCCAGCAGCCAAGATACAGGGGGCTGGACTGAAGCTTTCTTT	CASSQDTGGWTEAFF
TRBJ1-5	TRBV6-6	NA	NA	TGTGCCAGCAGTTACTCATACAATCAGCCCCAGCATTTT	CASSYSYNQPQHF
TRBJ2-3	TRBV7-9	NA	NA	TGTGCCAGCAGCCCACTTTTACTGACTCGGGGCACAGATACGCAGTATTTT	CASSPLLLTRGTDTQYF
TRBJ2-4	TRBV15	NA	NA	TGTGCCACCAGCAGAGGAGAGCTTGCTATGCTAGCCAAAAACATTCAGTACTTC	CATSRGELAMLAKNIQYF
TRBJ2-1	TRBV30	TRBD2	NA	TGTGCCTGGTCTATTCTAGCGGGAGGGAACAATGAGCAGTTCTTC	CAWSILAGGNNEQFF
TRBJ2-5	TRBV25-1	NA	NA	TGTGCCAGCAGTGATCCCCACCTCCGGGCGGGGCAGGAGACCCAGTACTTC	CASSDPHLRAGQETQYF
TRBJ1-2	TRBV5-6	NA	NA	TGTGCCAGCAGCTTGGTTTCATTAGAAAACTATGGCTACACCTTC	CASSLVSLENYGYTF
TRBJ1-1	TRBV6-1	TRBD1	NA	TGTGCCAGCAGTGCCGGGACAGGGGCCGTCATGAACACTGAAGCTTTCTTT	CASSAGTGAVMNTEAFF
TRBJ2-3	TRBV2	NA	NA	TGTGCCAGCAGTGGTTTAGCGGAGAAAGATACGCAGTATTTT	CASSGLAEKDTQYF
TRBJ1-6	TRBV21-1	NA	NA	TGTGCCAGCAGGTCGGTACTAAACGGGGGATTTTATAATTCACCCCTCCACTTT	CASRSVLNGGFYNSPLHF
TRBJ1-1	TRBV19	NA	NA	TGTGCCAGTAGTATAGGGTCGGTGAACACTGAAGCTTTCTTT	CASSIGSVNTEAFF
TRBJ1-5	TRBV6-1	NA	NA	TGTGCCAGCAGTGCCGGAGAAAGGTTGTCCCAGCATTTT	CASSAGERLSQHF
TRBJ2-1	TRBV5-4	TRBD2	NA	TGTGCCAGCGGGCGGACTAGCGGATCCAATGAGCAGTTCTTC	CASGRTSGSNEQFF
TRBJ2-2	TRBV18	NA	NA	TGTGCCAGCTCACCACGAGGGCCGGGGAACACCGGGGAGCTGTTTTTT	CASSPRGPGNTGELFF
TRBJ2-3	TRBV7-9	NA	NA	TGTGCCAGCAGCACAACGACAAGCACAGATACGCAGTATTTT	CASSTTTSTDTQYF
TRBJ2-5	TRBV4-1	TRBD2	NA	TGCGCCAGCAGCCCCTTTGGAGCGGGGTTGTACCAAGAGACCCAGTACTTC	CASSPFGAGLYQETQYF
TRBJ2-3	TRBV5-6	TRBD1	once	TGTGCCAGCAGCTTTGGGACAGACACTAGCACAGATACGCAGTATTTT	CASSFGTDTSTDTQYF
TRBJ2-1	TRBV11-2	TRBD1	NA	TGTGCCAGCAGCTCAGACAGGGACAATGAGCAGTTCTTC	CASSSDRDNEQFF
TRBJ2-1	TRBV13	TRBD2	NA	TGTGCCAGCAACGTTTGGACTAGCGGGAGTAAGTTCTTC	CASNVWTSGSKFF
TRBJ2-1	TRBV30	TRBD2	NA	TGTGCCTGGAGTGCCACTAGCGGGATCGGCAATGAGCAGTTCTTC	CAWSATSGIGNEQFF
TRBJ2-1	TRBV4-1	NA	NA	TGCGCCAGCAGCCAAGATAGCTCGGTCGACCTCAATGAGCAGTTCTTC	CASSQDSSVDLNEQFF
TRBJ2-4	TRBV7-2	TRBD2	NA	TGTGCCAGCAGCCCCTACCTAGCGGGGCAGGTCAAAAACATTCAGTACTTC	CASSPYLAGQVKNIQYF
TRBJ2-3	TRBV27	NA	NA	TGTGCCAGCAGTTTAGCCCTCGGGACACCCTCCGTAGATACGCAGTATTTT	CASSLALGTPSVDTQYF